The TCR beta chain described here comes from a study of response to subunit inactivated influenza vaccine. Study-wide results and limits: Few new T cells, the authors suggested, are recruited by each seasonal influenza vaccination.

Points on this clonotype: Its antigen is still unknown.

TCRdb reanalysed the RT-PCR reads using MiXCR and keeps one entry per CDR3 protein. The sample lists 450,000 to 600,000 distinct CDR3 sequences; 7.2% were seen once. The CDR3 loop spans 19 amino acids. The junction had 16 bases not matched to a gene; V was cut back by 4 bases and J by 0 bases. Looked up from germline, CDR1 is DFQATT and CDR2 is SNEGSKA (reference sequence). The receptor was derived from a man aged 50 to 75 who received an inactivated influenza vaccine. The rearrangement links TRBV20-1 to TRBJ2-1; 9 positions agree with TRBD1. Sequences were derived from PBMCs from blood, sampled around 2 years after vaccination. Written as DNA, the CDR3 is TGCAGTGCTAAAAACCCGGGACAGGGATTTGCAAGCTCCTACAATGAGCAGTTCTTC. It yields the protein CSAKNPGQGFASSYNEQFF.